This T cell receptor beta chain was sequenced in a study of T cells after yellow fever vaccination. TCRdb redid the calling of the 5' RACE reads with MiXCR, one entry per CDR3 protein. The sample holds a few hundred thousand distinct CDR3 sequences, approximately 10% seen once. Germline CDR1 is LGHNA and CDR2 is YSLEER. This CDR3 spans 17 amino acids. Trimming took 1 base from V and 0 from J; bases not matched to a gene: 8. The receptor was derived from a young man who received the YFV17D yellow fever vaccine. The specimen comprised PBMCs, sampled on the day of the first yellow fever vaccination. The V call is TRBV4-3, the J call TRBJ1-2; 7 bases are a match to TRBD1. In DNA, the CDR3 is TGCGCCAGCAGCCAAGGTCCTACAGGACAGGCTAACTATGGCTACACCTTC. Protein: CASSQGPTGQANYGYTF.